The 15 T cell receptor beta chains below come from one sample, sequenced in a study of shared clonotypes between healthy human individuals. Profiling relied on immunoSEQ multiplex PCR, and the TCRdb table lists in-frame clones only, not all of them. The sample shows over a million clones, 60% to 80% of them seen only once. The sequenced material came from memory CD4+ T cells sorted from blood. Indicated subset: CD45RA-negative fraction. All receptors come from a man younger than 35 in good health.

The V call is TRBV4-1, the J call TRBJ2-7; tentatively, D is TRBD1 (6 bases). V was clipped by 4 bases and J by 3 bases, with 16 bases between them. CDR3 length equals 15 residues. Germline-derived CDR1 and CDR2 are MGHRA and YSYEKL. As DNA, the CDR3 is TGCGCCAGCAGCCTAGGATACGGGACAAACTACGAGCAGTACTTC. This sequence encodes CASSLGYGTNYEQYF.

The chain joins TRBV5-1 to TRBJ1-2, with D hard to call. Germline values: CDR1 SGHRS, CDR2 YFSETQ. The CDR3 covers 15 residues. V lost 0 bases and J 1 base, leaving 10 bases between the germline ends. The CDR3 DNA is TGCGCCAGCAGCTTGGGTAGGGCAAATAACTATGGCTACACCTTC. It translates to CASSLGRANNYGYTF.

This clone came up many times. The gene calls are TRBV27 and TRBJ2-3; 7 nucleotides agree with TRBD2. The J segment lost 5 bases and the V segment lost 8 bases, leaving 7 bases of the junction unmatched. The CDR3 covers 13 residues. Germline V gives CDR1 MNHEY, CDR2 SMNVEV (reference sequence). CDR3 sequence: CASRRGVIDTQYF. The DNA for the CDR3 is TGTGCCAGCCGCCGGGGGGTTATAGATACGCAGTATTTT.

The chain uses TRBV10-3 and TRBJ1-2, with 7 bases fitting TRBD1. Germline V gene data show CDR1 as ENHRY and CDR2 as SYGVKD. The CDR3 is 12 residues long. V dropped 11 bases and J dropped 2; count of bases not matched to a gene: 5. The CDR3 spells CAAQTGNYGYTF. The CDR3 nucleotides read TGTGCCGCCCAGACAGGGAACTATGGCTACACCTTC.

For the CDR3, the DNA is TGTGCCAGCAGCCAGATCTCCTACGAGCAGTACTTC. Protein sequence: CASSQISYEQYF. The chain is built from TRBV7-2 and TRBJ2-7; D uncertain. In germline, CDR1 is SGHTA, CDR2 FQGNSA. Deletions cut 5 bases from V and 0 bases from J, with 5 bases between. The CDR3 has 12 amino acids.

The chain recombines TRBV29-1 with TRBJ2-3, with D perhaps TRBD1 or TRBD2 (5 bases each). Trimming left V 0 bases short and J 0 bases short, with 7 bases between. Germline CDR1 is SQVTM and CDR2 is ANQGSEA. This CDR3 contains 14 residues. The chain's CDR3 is CSVEEGRSTDTQYF. The CDR3 DNA is TGCAGCGTTGAAGAGGGACGTAGCACAGATACGCAGTATTTT.

The chain combines TRBV7-2 with TRBJ2-3; D call uncertain. The germline CDR1 and CDR2 sequences are SGHTA and FQGNSA. Trimming cost V 1 base and J 0 bases, with 20 bases left between them. This CDR3 has 19 residues. CDR3 sequence (DNA): TGTGCCAGCAGCTTAGGGGTCGGGTTGCGGAGTACTAGCACAGATACGCAGTATTTT. This sequence encodes CASSLGVGLRSTSTDTQYF.

The V gene is TRBV28, the J gene TRBJ1-6; TRBD1 matches 7 bases. The CDR3 spans 16 residues. From germline, CDR1 is MDHEN and CDR2 SYDVKM. The V and J ends lost 6 bases and 6 bases, in that order; junction bases with no gene match: 11. The CDR3 bases are TGTGCCAGCAGACAGACGGCAGGGGGACTTAATTCACCCCTCCACTTT. Translating it yields CASRQTAGGLNSPLHF.

The rearrangement joins TRBV9 to TRBJ1-4, with D unclear. Deletions cut 4 bases from V and 8 bases from J, with 15 bases between. Germline-derived CDR1 and CDR2 are SGDLS and YYNGEE. CDR3 length equals 14 residues. The DNA of the CDR3 is TGTGCCAGCAGCCTCCGTCCAACGGACGAAAAACTGTTTTTT. As protein: CASSLRPTDEKLFF.

The V call is TRBV25-1, the J call TRBJ1-2, with 8 bases that match TRBD1. Germline V lookup: CDR1 MGHDK, CDR2 SYGVNS. The CDR3 contains 15 residues. Trimming removed 1 base from V and 8 bases from J; junction bases left unmatched: 9. CDR3 amino acids: CASSELDREGQGYTF. For the CDR3, the DNA is TGTGCCAGCAGTGAATTGGACAGGGAGGGACAGGGCTACACCTTC.

This chain joins TRBV7-3 and TRBJ1-1, with D perhaps TRBD1 (6 bases). Germline lookup yields CDR1 SGHTA and CDR2 FQGTGA. V was shortened by 5 bases and J by 1 base, with 14 bases between the two germline ends. The CDR3 is made up of 15 amino acids. The CDR3 region has the DNA TGTGCCAGCAGCGCAACCGGGGGCTCGAACACTGAAGCTTTCTTT. Translation: CASSATGGSNTEAFF.

The rearrangement uses TRBV6-1 and TRBJ1-5; a weak D match, TRBD1 (5 bases). Germline loops: CDR1 MNHNS, CDR2 SASEGT. CDR3 length: 13 amino acids. Trimming removed 2 bases from V and 13 bases from J, with 15 bases in between. CDR3 protein: CASSESRDAGQHF. For the CDR3, the DNA is TGTGCCAGCAGTGAATCTCGGGACGCGGGACAGCATTTT.

The V call is TRBV25-1, the J call TRBJ1-1; possible D gene TRBD1, 5 bases. With 7 bases removed from V and 1 base from J, the gap between germline ends came to 10 bases. The CDR3 has 13 residues. Germline CDR1 and CDR2: MGHDK and SYGVNS. The CDR3 nucleotides are TGTGCCAGCAAGGGGCCGCAGAACACTGAAGCTTTCTTT. Translation: CASKGPQNTEAFF.

This chain links TRBV6-1 with TRBJ1-4, with no clear D. Germline V gene data show CDR1 as MNHNS and CDR2 as SASEGT. This CDR3 comprises 12 residues. The V end was cut by 4 bases, the J end by 5 bases, with 5 bases between. The CDR3 sequence is CASSVRNEKLFF. CDR3 sequence (DNA): TGTGCCAGCAGTGTAAGGAATGAAAAACTGTTTTTT.

The chain carries TRBV30 and TRBJ2-7; no firm D call. The V and J ends lost 5 bases and 1 base respectively, with 6 bases between them. This CDR3 is built from 11 residues. Germline lookup yields CDR1 GTSNPN and CDR2 SVGIG (reference sequence). In nucleotides, the CDR3 is TGTGCCTGGGGGAATTCCTACGAGCAGTACTTC. Protein: CAWGNSYEQYF. The complete variable domain, with remaining parts taken from reference TRBV30 and TRBJ2-7, reads SQTIHQWPATLVQPVGSPLSLECTVEGTSNPNLYWYRQAAGRGLQLLFYSVGIGQISSEVPQNLSASRPQDRQFILSSKKLLLSDSGFYLCAWGNSYEQYFGPGTRLTVT.